This is a list of T cell receptor beta chains from one sample in a study of radiation and T cells in renal cell carcinoma. Only in-frame clones appear in the TCRdb table, and some are missing; sequencing was by immunoSEQ multiplex PCR. The sample consists of under 55,000 clones, about 83% of them appearing once. Source: blood, taken from a patient whose treatment included radiotherapy and nephrectomy. The source is a woman in her 70s with renal cell carcinoma. CDR3s include the opening cysteine and the closing phenylalanine or tryptophan. The D gene is left open where the match is weak. Clone size appears in some rows only: once, few, many, or a class for an expanded clone.

NA	TRBV11-2	NA	TRBJ2-7	CASNDQGGSYEQYF	TGTGCCAGCAATGACCAGGGGGGCTCCTACGAGCAGTACTTC
TRBD1	TRBV6-5	NA	TRBJ1-2	CASSYRWTGASYGYTF	TGTGCCAGCAGTTACCGGTGGACAGGGGCTTCCTATGGCTACACCTTC
NA	TRBV27	NA	TRBJ2-7	CASSLYNRPSYEQYF	TGTGCCAGCAGTTTATATAACAGGCCGTCCTACGAGCAGTACTTC
TRBD1	TRBV19	NA	TRBJ1-5	CASKAGQGRQPQHF	TGTGCCAGTAAGGCGGGACAGGGACGACAGCCCCAGCATTTT
TRBD1	TRBV5-1	NA	TRBJ2-1	CASSEGDRGFDEQFF	TGCGCCAGCAGCGAAGGGGACAGGGGATTCGATGAGCAGTTCTTC
TRBD2	TRBV7-2	NA	TRBJ2-1	CASSLVGRLAGGEQFF	TGTGCCAGCAGCTTAGTAGGTAGACTAGCGGGGGGTGAGCAGTTCTTC
TRBD2	TRBV5-1	NA	TRBJ2-3	CASSQGLAGEVDTQYF	TGCGCCAGCAGCCAGGGACTAGCGGGAGAGGTAGATACGCAGTATTTT
TRBD1	TRBV19	NA	TRBJ1-4	CASSTQDRGGEKLFF	TGTGCCAGTAGTACTCAGGACAGGGGAGGTGAAAAACTGTTTTTT
NA	TRBV18	once	TRBJ1-2	CASSPGQAFSNYGYTF	TGTGCCAGCTCACCTGGGCAGGCGTTTTCTAACTATGGCTACACCTTC
TRBD2	TRBV6-5	once	TRBJ2-5	CASSYIAGTGETQYF	TGTGCCAGCAGTTACATAGCGGGGACGGGGGAGACCCAGTACTTC
TRBD2	TRBV9	NA	TRBJ2-1	CASSVSSGRAQFF	TGTGCCAGCAGCGTATCTAGCGGGAGGGCACAGTTCTTC
NA	TRBV6-6	NA	TRBJ2-7	CASSYGAGQGRDEQYF	TGTGCCAGCAGTTACGGCGCGGGTCAGGGAAGGGACGAGCAGTACTTC
NA	TRBV6-5	NA	TRBJ1-1	CASSNLGLSTEAFF	TGTGCCAGCAGCAACCTAGGACTTTCCACTGAAGCTTTCTTT
NA	TRBV29-1	NA	TRBJ1-3	CSVGSVPQGISGNTIYF	TGCAGCGTTGGTTCAGTCCCGCAGGGGATCTCTGGAAACACCATATATTTT
TRBD2	TRBV19	NA	TRBJ2-7	CASSATSGGSWEQYF	TGTGCCAGTAGTGCTACTAGCGGGGGGTCTTGGGAGCAGTACTTC
NA	TRBV5-1	NA	TRBJ2-7	CASSSIQGNEQYF	TGCGCCAGCAGCTCCATACAGGGAAACGAGCAGTACTTC
TRBD2	TRBV18	NA	TRBJ2-2	CASSPASGGPSTGELFF	TGTGCCAGCTCACCGGCTAGCGGGGGACCTAGCACCGGGGAGCTGTTTTTT
TRBD1	TRBV5-1	NA	TRBJ2-1	CASSSGTGDYNEQFF	TGCGCCAGCAGCTCCGGGACAGGGGACTACAATGAGCAGTTCTTC
NA	TRBV7-9	NA	TRBJ2-7	CASSFYSSYEQYF	TGTGCCAGCAGCTTTTACAGCTCCTACGAGCAGTACTTC
NA	TRBV7-9	few	TRBJ1-2	CASSSGRDYGYTF	TGTGCCAGCAGCTCCGGCCGCGACTATGGCTACACCTTC
NA	TRBV7-8	few	TRBJ1-6	CASSSSRGQAAYNSPLHF	TGTGCCAGCAGCTCCTCCCGGGGCCAGGCGGCTTATAATTCACCCCTCCACTTT
NA	TRBV5-1	once	TRBJ1-3	CASSLLEGSGSGNTIYF	TGCGCCAGCAGCTTGCTGGAGGGTAGTGGATCTGGAAACACCATATATTTT
TRBD2	TRBV9	NA	TRBJ2-3	CASGPGTSVGTQYF	TGTGCCAGCGGCCCCGGGACTAGCGTAGGTACGCAGTATTTT
NA	TRBV30	NA	TRBJ2-2	CAWSKWGSKNGELFF	TGTGCCTGGTCTAAATGGGGGAGTAAGAACGGGGAGCTGTTTTTT
NA	TRBV6-1	NA	TRBJ1-2	CASRAGERRDGYTF	TGTGCCAGCAGAGCAGGGGAAAGGAGGGATGGCTACACCTTC
NA	TRBV4-2	few	TRBJ2-7	CASSQGTPSEQYF	TGTGCCAGCAGCCAGGGGACTCCTAGCGAGCAGTACTTC
TRBD1	TRBV30	NA	TRBJ2-3	CAWSVAQGADTQYF	TGTGCCTGGAGTGTAGCGCAGGGGGCAGATACGCAGTATTTT
NA	TRBV9	NA	TRBJ2-1	CASSVGGGEQFF	TGTGCCAGCAGCGTAGGGGGTGGTGAGCAGTTCTTC
TRBD1	TRBV4-1	NA	TRBJ1-6	CASSQTRTGPTSPLHF	TGCGCCAGCAGCCAGACTCGGACAGGGCCCACTTCACCCCTCCACTTT
NA	TRBV18	NA	TRBJ2-2	CASSPDTGELFF	TGTGCCAGCTCACCTGACACCGGGGAGCTGTTTTTT
TRBD1	TRBV9	NA	TRBJ2-1	CASSQTGTGVNEQFF	TGTGCCAGCAGCCAGACCGGGACAGGGGTAAATGAGCAGTTCTTC
TRBD1	TRBV5-6	NA	TRBJ1-6	CASSFRQGRNSPLHF	TGTGCCAGCAGCTTCCGACAGGGTAGGAATTCACCCCTCCACTTT
TRBD2	TRBV6-1	NA	TRBJ2-1	CASSPGLAGQSEQFF	TGTGCCAGCAGTCCGGGACTAGCGGGTCAAAGTGAGCAGTTCTTC
NA	TRBV9	NA	TRBJ1-1	CASSVQDLNTEAFF	TGTGCCAGCAGCGTACAGGATCTGAACACTGAAGCTTTCTTT
NA	TRBV11-2	NA	TRBJ2-7	CASSSTGTASYEQYF	TGTGCCAGCAGCTCAACCGGGACGGCCTCCTACGAGCAGTACTTC
TRBD1	TRBV14	once	TRBJ1-1	CASSQPKGDRGNTEAFF	TGTGCCAGCAGCCAACCAAAGGGGGACAGGGGTAACACTGAAGCTTTCTTT
NA	TRBV19	NA	TRBJ1-5	CASSIVGGQPQHF	TGTGCCAGTAGTATAGTGGGGGGTCAGCCCCAGCATTTT
NA	TRBV25-1	NA	TRBJ2-5	CASSHETQYF	TGTGCCAGCAGTCATGAGACCCAGTACTTC
NA	TRBV13	NA	TRBJ2-7	CASSPPRYGTVSYEQYF	TGTGCCAGCAGCCCCCCTCGCTACGGGACGGTCTCCTACGAGCAGTACTTC
NA	TRBV10-3	few	TRBJ1-2	CAISEGQGDGYTF	TGTGCCATCAGTGAGGGGCAGGGCGATGGCTACACCTTC
NA	TRBV5-1	NA	TRBJ2-3	CASSLGRGDTDTQYF	TGCGCCAGCAGCTTGGGGCGCGGTGACACAGATACGCAGTATTTT
TRBD1	TRBV5-8	NA	TRBJ2-1	CASNHGTGGNEQFF	TGTGCCAGCAACCACGGGACAGGGGGTAATGAGCAGTTCTTC
NA	TRBV15	once	TRBJ2-3	CATSRVLVRRSDTQYF	TGTGCCACCAGCAGAGTTTTGGTCCGTAGGTCAGATACGCAGTATTTT
NA	TRBV2	NA	TRBJ1-2	CASRRWGSYGYTF	TGTGCCAGCAGGAGATGGGGGAGCTATGGCTACACCTTC
TRBD2	TRBV12-5	NA	TRBJ2-1	CASGSRTSGQYNEQFF	TGTGCTAGTGGTTCGCGGACTAGCGGCCAATACAATGAGCAGTTCTTC
TRBD2	TRBV29-1	NA	TRBJ2-3	CSVEGGALAGPYGTQYF	TGCAGCGTTGAAGGGGGAGCACTAGCGGGACCTTATGGTACGCAGTATTTT
TRBD2	TRBV5-1	NA	TRBJ2-5	CASSLGLAGEETQYF	TGCGCCAGCAGCTTGGGGCTAGCGGGAGAAGAGACCCAGTACTTC
TRBD1	TRBV4-1	NA	TRBJ1-5	CASSQGDRNNQPQHF	TGCGCCAGCAGCCAAGGGGACAGGAATAATCAGCCCCAGCATTTT
TRBD1	TRBV19	few	TRBJ1-4	CASGTGNTNEKLFF	TGTGCCAGCGGGACAGGGAACACTAATGAAAAACTGTTTTTT
TRBD2	TRBV5-4	few	TRBJ2-5	CASSLNSGGGNAQYF	TGTGCCAGCAGCTTGAATAGCGGGGGGGGCAATGCCCAGTACTTC
NA	TRBV25-1	NA	TRBJ2-7	CASSVASRDSYEQYF	TGTGCCAGCTCCGTGGCTTCGCGCGACTCCTACGAGCAGTACTTC
NA	TRBV27	NA	TRBJ2-7	CASSLSGQPSTYEQYF	TGTGCCAGCAGTTTATCCGGACAGCCCTCCACCTACGAGCAGTACTTC
NA	TRBV6-5	NA	TRBJ1-1	CASSDPLGEAFF	TGTGCCAGCAGTGACCCCCTGGGTGAAGCTTTCTTT
NA	TRBV7-9	NA	TRBJ2-1	CASSLGVGEQFF	TGTGCCAGCAGCTTAGGGGTGGGTGAGCAGTTCTTC
NA	TRBV27	NA	TRBJ2-3	CASSLSYHYTQYF	TGTGCCAGCAGTTTATCGTATCACTATACGCAGTATTTT